A selection of T cell receptor beta chains follows, all from one sample in a study of T-cell reconstitution after alpha-beta-depleted transplantation in children. TCRdb re-analysed the PCR reads in MiXCR, keeping a single row per CDR3 protein. The sample yields 900,000 or so distinct CDR3 sequences, under 20% seen once. The input for sequencing was PBMCs, mostly from graft donor cells, taken 360 days after TCRalphabeta/CD19-depleted stem cell transplant. Source of these receptors: a male patient younger than 18 who had a stem cell transplant for acute lymphoblastic leukemia, so the T cells may come from the graft donor. The CDR3 runs from the conserved cysteine through the conserved F or W. The D gene is left open where the match is weak. Clone size is given for some rows only: seen once, a few or many times, or a class if the clone is expanded.

D | size | J | V | CDR3 | DNA
. | few | TRBJ2-7 | TRBV5-1 | CASSLYREVGEQYF | TGCGCCAGCAGCTTATACAGGGAAGTCGGCGAGCAGTACTTC
. | . | TRBJ2-2 | TRBV9 | CASSVAGMTDTTGELFF | TGTGCCAGCAGCGTAGCGGGAATGACAGATACCACCGGGGAGCTGTTTTTT
. | . | TRBJ1-2 | TRBV5-1 | CASSLTVRGHGYTF | TGCGCCAGCAGCTTGACAGTCAGGGGACATGGCTACACCTTC
. | few | TRBJ1-4 | TRBV10-3 | CAISEGTDEKLFF | TGTGCCATCAGTGAGGGTACGGATGAAAAACTGTTTTTT
. | few | TRBJ1-2 | TRBV11-2 | CASSSLARGGYTF | TGTGCCAGCAGCTCATTGGCCAGGGGTGGCTACACCTTC
. | many | TRBJ2-1 | TRBV15 | CATSKDRSPNNEQFF | TGTGCCACCAGCAAGGATAGGTCCCCTAACAATGAGCAGTTCTTC
. | . | TRBJ2-3 | TRBV4-1 | CASSQLDSFLSTDTQYF | TGCGCCAGCAGCCAATTGGACAGCTTTTTAAGCACAGATACGCAGTATTTT
. | few | TRBJ2-1 | TRBV7-3 | CASSLVATFNEQFF | TGTGCCAGCAGCTTAGTGGCGACTTTTAATGAGCAGTTCTTC
TRBD2 | . | TRBJ2-7 | TRBV15 | CATSRDRAGVMDEQYF | TGTGCCACCAGCAGAGATCGGGCGGGAGTCATGGACGAGCAGTACTTC
. | few | TRBJ2-7 | TRBV29-1 | CSVPAGHSYEQYF | TGCAGCGTTCCCGCGGGTCACTCCTACGAGCAGTACTTC
. | . | TRBJ2-5 | TRBV3-1 | CASSFTRRGETQYF | TGTGCCAGCAGCTTTACTAGGAGGGGAGAGACCCAGTACTTC
. | once | TRBJ2-1 | TRBV24-1 | CATSERAHNEQFF | TGTGCCACCAGTGAGAGGGCTCACAATGAGCAGTTCTTC
TRBD2 | . | TRBJ2-1 | TRBV7-9 | CASSLGGTSRIHEQFF | TGTGCCAGCAGCTTAGGTGGGACTAGTAGAATCCATGAGCAGTTCTTC
TRBD2 | . | TRBJ2-2 | TRBV20-1 | CSAVPGLAGDGHTGELFF | TGCAGTGCTGTTCCGGGACTAGCGGGAGATGGTCACACCGGGGAGCTGTTTTTT
TRBD1 | many | TRBJ2-1 | TRBV12-3/TRBV12-4 | CASSRDRVYNEQFF | TGTGCCAGCAGTCGGGACAGGGTCTACAATGAGCAGTTCTTC
. | many | TRBJ2-7 | TRBV7-3 | CASSLFGGSYEQYF | TGTGCCAGCAGCTTATTCGGGGGTTCCTACGAGCAGTACTTC
TRBD2 | . | TRBJ2-3 | TRBV11-2 | CASSAGTSGLHTDTQYF | TGTGCCAGCAGCGCCGGGACTAGCGGACTTCACACAGATACGCAGTATTTT
. | . | TRBJ1-1 | TRBV11-2 | CASRLRWGYERSTEAFF | TGTGCCAGCAGACTACGGTGGGGCTATGAGCGTAGCACTGAAGCTTTCTTT
. | . | TRBJ2-2 | TRBV13 | CASSLRGTTGELFF | TGTGCCAGCAGCTTACGAGGGACTACCGGGGAGCTGTTTTTT
. | few | TRBJ2-1 | TRBV6-6 | CASRTRYEQFF | TGTGCCAGCAGGACTAGGTATGAGCAGTTCTTC
. | . | TRBJ2-1 | TRBV4-1 | CASSQVRGIF | TGCGCCAGCAGCCAAGTCCGCGGAATCTTC
. | . | TRBJ2-7 | TRBV15 | CATVDPTYEQYF | TGTGCCACCGTAGACCCGACCTACGAGCAGTACTTC
TRBD1 | . | TRBJ2-1 | TRBV7-3 | CASSPTGGDVNEQFF | TGTGCCAGCAGCCCTACAGGGGGCGATGTTAATGAGCAGTTCTTC
TRBD1 | . | TRBJ1-2 | TRBV5-1 | CASSFGQVHTF | TGCGCCAGCAGCTTCGGACAGGTTCACACCTTC
TRBD2 | few | TRBJ2-1 | TRBV7-2 | CASSLPSGSGEQFF | TGTGCCAGCAGCTTACCTAGCGGGAGTGGAGAGCAGTTCTTC
. | . | TRBJ2-3 | TRBV6-2/TRBV6-3 | CASSYMGTEDTQYF | TGTGCCAGCAGTTATATGGGTACTGAGGATACGCAGTATTTT
. | few | TRBJ2-2 | TRBV7-6 | CASSLGGVMNTGELFF | TGTGCCAGCAGCTTAGGGGGGGTCATGAACACCGGGGAGCTGTTTTTT
. | few | TRBJ1-5 | TRBV5-1 | CASSLRPSDNQPQHF | TGCGCCAGCAGCCTGAGACCTTCGGATAATCAGCCCCAGCATTTT